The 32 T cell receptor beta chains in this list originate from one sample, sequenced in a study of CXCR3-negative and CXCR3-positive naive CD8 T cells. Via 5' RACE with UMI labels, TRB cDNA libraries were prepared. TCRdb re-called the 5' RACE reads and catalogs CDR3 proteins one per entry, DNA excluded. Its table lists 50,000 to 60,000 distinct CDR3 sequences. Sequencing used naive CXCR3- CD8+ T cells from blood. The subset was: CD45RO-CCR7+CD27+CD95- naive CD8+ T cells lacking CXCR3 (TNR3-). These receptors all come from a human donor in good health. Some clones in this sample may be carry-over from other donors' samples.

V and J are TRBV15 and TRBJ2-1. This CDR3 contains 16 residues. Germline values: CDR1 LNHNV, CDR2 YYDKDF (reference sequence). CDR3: CATSRDFDYSYNEQFF.

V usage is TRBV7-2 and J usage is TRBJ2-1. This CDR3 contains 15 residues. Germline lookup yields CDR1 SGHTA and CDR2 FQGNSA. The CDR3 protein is CASSDVRRSYNEQFF.

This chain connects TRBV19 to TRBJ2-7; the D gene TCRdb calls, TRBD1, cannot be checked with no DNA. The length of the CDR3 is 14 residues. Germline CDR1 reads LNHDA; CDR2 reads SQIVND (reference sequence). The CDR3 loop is CASSPGQGPYEQYF. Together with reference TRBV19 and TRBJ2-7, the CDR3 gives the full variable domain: DGGITQSPKYLFRKEGQNVTLSCEQNLNHDAMYWYRQDPGQGLRLIYYSQIVNDFQKGDIAEGYSVSREKKESFPLTVTSAQKNPTAFYLCASSPGQGPYEQYFGPGTRLTVT.

CDR3 sequence: CASSSGQGTDPWEQYF. This rearrangement joins TRBV7-8 to TRBJ2-7; TCRdb returns TRBD1, unconfirmable since there is no DNA. Per the germline V gene, CDR1 is SGHVS and CDR2 is FQNEAQ. The CDR3 is 16 residues long.

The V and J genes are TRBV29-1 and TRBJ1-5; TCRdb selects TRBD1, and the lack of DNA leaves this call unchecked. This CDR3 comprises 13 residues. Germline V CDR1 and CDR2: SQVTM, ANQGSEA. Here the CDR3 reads CSVEGGAGQPQHF.

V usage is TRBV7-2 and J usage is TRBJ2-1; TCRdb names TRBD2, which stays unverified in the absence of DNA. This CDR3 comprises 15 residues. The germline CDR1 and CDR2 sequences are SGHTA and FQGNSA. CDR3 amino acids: CASSLLATPYNEQFF.

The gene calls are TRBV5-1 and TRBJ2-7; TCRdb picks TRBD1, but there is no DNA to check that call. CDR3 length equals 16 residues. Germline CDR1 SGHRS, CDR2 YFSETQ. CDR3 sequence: CASSAPPGQGIYEQYF. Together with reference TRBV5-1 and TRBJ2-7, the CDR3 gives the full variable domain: KAGVTQTPRYLIKTRGQQVTLSCSPISGHRSVSWYQQTPGQGLQFLFEYFSETQRNKGNFPGRFSGRQFSNSRSEMNVSTLELGDSALYLCASSAPPGQGIYEQYFGPGTRLTVT.

This CDR3 reads CASSLGGSRVQETQYF. V and J are TRBV7-9 and TRBJ2-5; the TCRdb call, TRBD1, lacks DNA for checking. The CDR3 contains 16 residues. Germline CDR1 and CDR2: SEHNR and FQNEAQ (reference sequence).

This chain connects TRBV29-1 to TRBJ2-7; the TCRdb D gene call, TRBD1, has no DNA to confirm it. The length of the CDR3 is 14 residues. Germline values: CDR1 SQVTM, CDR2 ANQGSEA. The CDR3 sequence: CSVEGPGHDYEQYF.

CDR3 region: CASSLPGSVAQYF. This chain joins TRBV11-2 and TRBJ2-5; the D call of TRBD1 rests on TCRdb alone, since no DNA is present to check it. Per germline, CDR1 SGHAT and CDR2 FQNNGV. This CDR3 is built from 13 residues.

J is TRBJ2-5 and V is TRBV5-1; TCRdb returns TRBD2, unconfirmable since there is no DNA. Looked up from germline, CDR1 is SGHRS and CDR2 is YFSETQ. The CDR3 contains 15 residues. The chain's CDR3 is CASSLGLEIQETQYF.

CDR3 protein: CASSFDGSSYNEQFF. V and J are TRBV7-9 and TRBJ2-1. Germline V lookup: CDR1 SEHNR, CDR2 FQNEAQ (reference sequence). The CDR3 is made up of 15 amino acids.

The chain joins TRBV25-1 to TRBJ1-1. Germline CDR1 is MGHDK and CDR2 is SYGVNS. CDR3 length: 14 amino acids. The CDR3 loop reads CASSDEGRYTEAFF. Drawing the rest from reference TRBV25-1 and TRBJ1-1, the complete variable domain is EADIYQTPRYLVIGTGKKITLECSQTMGHDKMYWYQQDPGMELHLIHYSYGVNSTEKGDLSSESTVSRIRTEHFPLTLESARPSHTSQYLCASSDEGRYTEAFFGQGTRLTVV.

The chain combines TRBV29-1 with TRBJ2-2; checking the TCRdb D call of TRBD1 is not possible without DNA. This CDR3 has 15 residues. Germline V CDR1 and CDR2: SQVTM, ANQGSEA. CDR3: CSVEPQEANTGELFF.

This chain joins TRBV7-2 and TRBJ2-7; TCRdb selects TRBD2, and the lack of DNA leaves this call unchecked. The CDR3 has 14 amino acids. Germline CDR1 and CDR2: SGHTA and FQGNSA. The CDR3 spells CASSHREEGHEQYF.

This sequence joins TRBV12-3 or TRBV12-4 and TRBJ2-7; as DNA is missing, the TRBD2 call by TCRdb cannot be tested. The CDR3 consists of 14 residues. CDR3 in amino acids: CASSPRLATYEQYF.

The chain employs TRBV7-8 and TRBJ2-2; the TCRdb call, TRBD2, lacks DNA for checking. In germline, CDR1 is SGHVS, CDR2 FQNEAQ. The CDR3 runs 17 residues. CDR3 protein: CASSFKDAGGLTGELFF.

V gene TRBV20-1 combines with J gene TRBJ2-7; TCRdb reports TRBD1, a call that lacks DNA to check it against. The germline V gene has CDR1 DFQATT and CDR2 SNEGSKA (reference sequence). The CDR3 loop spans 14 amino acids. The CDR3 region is CSASGGGDLDEQYF.

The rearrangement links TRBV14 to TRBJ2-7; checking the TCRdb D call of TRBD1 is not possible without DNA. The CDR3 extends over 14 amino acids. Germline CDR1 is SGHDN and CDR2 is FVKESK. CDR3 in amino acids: CASSQTTGDYEQYF.

The CDR3 reads CASSPIWAGHEQFF. The chain uses TRBV12-3 or TRBV12-4 and TRBJ2-1; TCRdb selects TRBD1, and the lack of DNA leaves this call unchecked. The CDR3 has 14 residues.

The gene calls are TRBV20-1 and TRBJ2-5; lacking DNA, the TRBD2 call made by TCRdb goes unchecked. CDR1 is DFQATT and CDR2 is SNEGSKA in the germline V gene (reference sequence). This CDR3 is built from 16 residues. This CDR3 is CSARPVAGGLQETQYF.

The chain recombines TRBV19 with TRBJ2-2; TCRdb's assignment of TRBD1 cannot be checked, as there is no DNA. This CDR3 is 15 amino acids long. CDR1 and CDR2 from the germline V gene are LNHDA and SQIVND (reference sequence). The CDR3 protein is CASTQDELNTGELFF.

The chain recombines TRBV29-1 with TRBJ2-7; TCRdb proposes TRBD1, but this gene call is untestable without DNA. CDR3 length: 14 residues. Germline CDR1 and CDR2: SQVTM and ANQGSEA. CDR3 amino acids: CSALAAVRSYEQYF.

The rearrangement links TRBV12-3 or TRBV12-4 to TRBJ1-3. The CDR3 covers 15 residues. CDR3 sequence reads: CASSFDRALGNTIYF.

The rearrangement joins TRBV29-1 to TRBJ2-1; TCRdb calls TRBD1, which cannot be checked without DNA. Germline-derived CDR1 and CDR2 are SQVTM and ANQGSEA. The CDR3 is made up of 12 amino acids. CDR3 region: CSVEDNRGASYF.

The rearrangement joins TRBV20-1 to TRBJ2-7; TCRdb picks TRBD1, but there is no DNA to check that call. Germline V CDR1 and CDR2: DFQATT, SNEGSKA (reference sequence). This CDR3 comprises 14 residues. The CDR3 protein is CSASGGTSSYEQYF.

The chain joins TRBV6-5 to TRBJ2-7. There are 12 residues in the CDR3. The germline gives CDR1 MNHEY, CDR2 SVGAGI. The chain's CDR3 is CASRGDLYEQYF.

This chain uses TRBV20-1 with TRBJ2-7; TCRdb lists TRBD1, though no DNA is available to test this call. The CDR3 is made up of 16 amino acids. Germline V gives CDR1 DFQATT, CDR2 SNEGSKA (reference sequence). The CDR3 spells CSASQLGGVRLGEQYF.

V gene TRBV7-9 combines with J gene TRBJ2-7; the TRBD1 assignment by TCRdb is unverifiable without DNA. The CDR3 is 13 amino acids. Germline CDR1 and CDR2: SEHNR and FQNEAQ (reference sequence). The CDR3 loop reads CASTGPRSYEQYF.

The CDR3 sequence: CASSDRGGNIQYF. The chain has TRBV28 and TRBJ2-4; with no DNA, the TCRdb D assignment of TRBD1 cannot be verified. Germline CDR1 is MDHEN and CDR2 is SYDVKM. The CDR3 has 13 amino acids.

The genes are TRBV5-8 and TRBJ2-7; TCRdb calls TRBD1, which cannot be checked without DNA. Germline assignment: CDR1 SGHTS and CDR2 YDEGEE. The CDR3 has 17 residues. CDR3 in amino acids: CASSNLTGAVGGSEQYF.

The CDR3 loop is CASSQGLANEQFF. V and J are TRBV4-1 and TRBJ2-1; TCRdb outputs TRBD2, but without DNA this stays unchecked. The CDR3 is 13 residues long. Germline CDR1 MGHRA, CDR2 YSYEKL.